The 21 T cell receptor beta chains in this list originate from one sample, sequenced in a study of blood T cells in healthy people across ages. Alongside a J-beta primer mix, a sample-barcoded 5' primer served in a second PCR lasting about 7 to 12 cycles. In TCRdb, the 5' RACE reads were re-called with MiXCR into one record per CDR3 protein. Of approximately 960,000 distinct CDR3 sequences in the sample, almost 30% were seen once. The sample was also reused in another study, on T cells of mothers and their children.

The sequencing input was blood. The receptor source for this set is a woman in her 40s in good health.

The chain recombines TRBV11-2 with TRBJ2-1; either TRBD1 or TRBD2 may fit D (5 bases each). The CDR3 consists of 15 residues. V lost 0 bases, J lost 7 bases, and 13 bases lay in between. The germline gives CDR1 SGHAT, CDR2 FQNNGV. Here the CDR3 reads CASSLEPTGANEQFF. CDR3 DNA sequence: TGTGCCAGCAGCTTAGAGCCTACCGGGGCAAATGAGCAGTTCTTC.

This clonotype was counted between two and nine times. V and J are TRBV28 and TRBJ2-1; D gene uncertain. This CDR3 has 16 residues. Per germline, CDR1 MDHEN and CDR2 SYDVKM. The ends were cut back, 2 bases at V and 0 bases at J, with 11 bases in the middle. In nucleotides, the CDR3 is TGTGCCAGCAGTTTAGTGGACGGTAGCTCCTACAATGAGCAGTTCTTC. It is translated as CASSLVDGSSYNEQFF.

Regarding this clonotype: A read error may account for a junction end that differs from germline. This chain links TRBV6-1 with TRBJ1-4; tentatively, D is TRBD1 (6 bases). This CDR3 has 14 residues. From germline, CDR1 is MNHNS and CDR2 SASEGT. This CDR3 is CTSSEAGDDEKLFF. In DNA, the CDR3 is TGTACCAGCAGTGAAGCAGGGGACGATGAAAAACTGTTTTTT.

With respect to this clonotype: Just one base apart from a much larger clone, this may be a read error. This chain joins TRBV5-1 and TRBJ2-2, with TRBD1 as a possible D gene (6 bases). The CDR3 contains 16 residues. Germline V lookup: CDR1 SGHRS, CDR2 YFSETQ. CDR3 nucleotide sequence: TGCGCCAGCAGCTTGGACAGGGTCCCCGACACCGGGGAGCGGTTTTTT. Translated: CASSLDRVPDTGERFF.

The chain combines TRBV29-1 with TRBJ2-7; the D is unclear. Trimming removed 3 bases at V and 2 bases at J, with 11 bases between. The germline V gene encodes CDR1 SQVTM and CDR2 ANQGSEA. The length of the CDR3 is 13 residues. The CDR3 DNA follows: TGCAGCGTTGAGACACCTCGGCCCTACGAGCAGTACTTC. Its translation: CSVETPRPYEQYF.

In the case of this clonotype: An end of the junction does not agree with germline; a read error may underlie this. The chain uses TRBV5-1 and TRBJ2-5; D gene unclear. Germline assignment: CDR1 SGHRS and CDR2 YFSETQ. The CDR3 totals 14 residues. CDR3 bases: TGCACCAGCAGCTCGCGTTCGGGTAACAATGAGCAGTACTTC. It codes for CTSSSRSGNNEQYF.

This clonotype was found a few times. This sequence joins TRBV7-2 and TRBJ2-1, with unresolved D. This CDR3 has 13 residues. Germline-derived CDR1 and CDR2 are SGHTA and FQGNSA. V lost 5 bases and J lost 7, with 12 bases in between. DNA of the CDR3: TGTGCCAGCAGCGTGGGTCGTCAGAATGAGCAGTTCTTC. As protein: CASSVGRQNEQFF.

The chain recombines TRBV5-1 with TRBJ2-5, with 8 bases aligning to TRBD2. Germline V gene lookup returns CDR1 SGHRS and CDR2 YFSETQ. CDR3 size: 15 residues. V lost 3 bases to trimming and J lost 5 bases; unmatched junction nucleotides: 9. In DNA, the CDR3 is TGCGCCAGCAGCTCGGTTTTAGCGGGAAGGGAGACCCAGTACTTC. It specifies CASSSVLAGRETQYF.

About this clonotype itself: This sequence may be a read error, since a much larger clone differs from it by one base. The chain combines TRBV13 with TRBJ2-7, with D perhaps matching TRBD2 (7 bases). CDR3 size: 16 residues. CDR1 PRHDT and CDR2 FYEKMQ come from the germline V gene (reference sequence). The DNA for the CDR3 is TGTGCCAGCAGCTTATTGGGGGCGGGGGCCTCCTACAAGCAGTACTTC. It yields the protein CASSLLGAGASYKQYF.

This clonotype was counted many times. The rearrangement uses TRBV6-2 or TRBV6-3 and TRBJ2-7; D is tentatively TRBD1 or TRBD2 (5 bases each). Looked up from germline, CDR1 is MNHEY and CDR2 is SVGEGT. V was cut by 5 bases and J by 2 bases, with 19 bases left in between. CDR3 size: 16 residues. The CDR3, as DNA: TGTGCCAGCAGTACCTTTGGGGGTCCCGCTACCTACGAGCAGTACTTC. This translates into CASSTFGGPATYEQYF.

The table lists this clonotype with many counts. The chain employs TRBV7-9 and TRBJ2-5, with 11 bases matching TRBD2. Trimming took 2 bases from V and 5 from J; bases not matched to a gene: 4. The CDR3 spans 15 residues. The germline V gene encodes CDR1 SEHNR and CDR2 FQNEAQ (reference sequence). The CDR3 reads CASSLWTSGLETQYF. CDR3 nucleotides: TGTGCCAGCAGCTTATGGACTAGCGGGCTGGAGACCCAGTACTTC.

The gene calls are TRBV7-2 and TRBJ1-1; D is uncertain. There are 13 residues in the CDR3. Germline V lookup: CDR1 SGHTA, CDR2 FQGNSA. V was trimmed by 4 bases and J by 8 bases, leaving 14 bases between them. CDR3 nucleotide sequence: TGTGCCAGCAGCTGGAATCCGGGGTCAGAAGCTTTCTTT. Residues: CASSWNPGSEAFF.

The chain's CDR3 is CASSLVGRRLYNEQFF. DNA for the CDR3: TGTGCCAGCAGCTTAGTTGGGAGACGGCTCTACAATGAGCAGTTCTTC. V and J are TRBV7-9 and TRBJ2-1; a possible D gene is TRBD2 (5 bases). In germline, CDR1 is SEHNR, CDR2 FQNEAQ (reference sequence). The V end lost 1 base, the J end lost 3 bases, and 13 bases lay between the germline ends. The length of the CDR3 is 16 residues.

Of note for this clonotype: A much larger clone lies a single base off, so this may be a read error. The rearrangement uses TRBV30 and TRBJ2-7; D remains unclear. CDR3 length: 11 residues. In germline, CDR1 is GTSNPN, CDR2 SVGIG (reference sequence). CDR3 nucleotides: TGTGCCTGGACAAGGACCTACGGGCAGTACTTC. Its protein is CAWTRTYGQYF.

The gene calls are TRBV20-1 and TRBJ1-1; no reliable D call. The V gene lost 1 base and the J gene lost 11 bases, with 14 bases spanning the gap. This CDR3 has 12 residues. Germline CDR1 reads DFQATT; CDR2 reads SNEGSKA (reference sequence). CDR3 sequence reads: CSARVGDNIAFF. CDR3 bases: TGCAGTGCTAGAGTCGGCGATAACATCGCTTTCTTT.

A few counts support this clonotype. The chain combines TRBV29-1 with TRBJ1-1, with 9 bases identical to TRBD1. J was trimmed by 3 bases and V by 7 bases; bases with no gene match: 6. Germline assignment: CDR1 SQVTM and CDR2 ANQGSEA. The CDR3 totals 13 residues. CDR3 amino acids: CSARDRADTEAFF. The CDR3 nucleotides are TGCAGCGCCCGGGACAGGGCCGACACTGAAGCTTTCTTT.

This clonotype was seen repeatedly, ten times or more. The rearrangement joins TRBV3-1 to TRBJ2-4, with TRBD1 identical over 8 bases. CDR3 size: 18 residues. From germline, CDR1 is LGHDT and CDR2 YNNKEL (reference sequence). After removal of 0 bases from V and 0 bases from J, the junction contained 7 bases not matched to a gene. The chain's CDR3 is CASSQDRAGGKAKNIQYF. DNA for the CDR3: TGTGCCAGCAGCCAAGATAGGGCAGGGGGCAAAGCCAAAAACATTCAGTACTTC.

Comments on this clonotype: A much larger clonotype is one base distant, so this may be a read error. V usage is TRBV5-1 and J usage is TRBJ1-2, with no clear D. CDR3 length: 15 amino acids. Germline values: CDR1 SGHRS, CDR2 YFSETQ. V was shortened by 3 bases and J by 2 bases, with 14 bases between the two germline ends. CDR3 DNA: TGCGCCAGCAGCTGGGAAGCAGGATCCAACTATGGCTACACCTTC. Protein product: CASSWEAGSNYGYTF.

The sample holds many counts of this clonotype. The chain employs TRBV7-2 and TRBJ2-5; no reliable D call. Trimming cost V 5 bases and J 3 bases, with 13 bases left between them. CDR1 and CDR2 (germline): SGHTA, FQGNSA. This CDR3 comprises 14 residues. The CDR3 region is CASSHFRAEETQYF. The CDR3 region has the DNA TGTGCCAGCAGCCATTTTCGGGCGGAAGAGACCCAGTACTTC. The entire variable domain, with the rest obtained from reference TRBV7-2 and TRBJ2-5, is as follows: GAGVSQSPSNKVTEKGKDVELRCDPISGHTALYWYRQSLGQGLEFLIYFQGNSAPDKSGLPSDRFSAERTGGSVSTLTIQRTQQEDSAVYLCASSHFRAEETQYFGPGTRLLVL.

This clonotype was seen only once. With a much larger clone just one base away, this may be a read error. This sequence joins TRBV29-1 and TRBJ2-5; tentative D call: TRBD1 (5 bases). V gave up 8 bases and J gave up 4 bases, with 14 bases separating them. Looked up from germline, CDR1 is SQVTM and CDR2 is ANQGSEA. The CDR3 is 12 residues long. This chain's CDR3 is CSTTGVGETQYF. The CDR3, as DNA: TGCAGCACTACAGGAGTTGGAGAGACCCAGTACTTC. Variable domain in full (rest from reference TRBV29-1 and TRBJ2-5): SAVISQKPSRDICQRGTSLTIQCQVDSQVTMMFWYRQQPGQSLTLIATANQGSEATYESGFVIDKFPISRPNLTFSTLTVSNMSPEDSSIYLCSTTGVGETQYFGPGTRLLVL.

Concerning this clonotype: A much larger clone differs from this one at a single base, so this may be a read error. The chain combines TRBV9 with TRBJ2-3, with 11 bases matching TRBD2. Germline loops: CDR1 SGDLS, CDR2 YYNGEE. This CDR3 contains 21 residues. CDR3 residues: CACSVLAGGLAQIRRGDTQYF. CDR3 DNA sequence: TGTGCCTGCAGCGTCCTAGCGGGGGGACTAGCACAGATCCGACGTGGGGATACGCAGTATTTT.